This T cell receptor (beta chain) was documented in a study of regulatory dendritic cells for organ transplantation. Study-wide context: On day 6, the dendritic cells were exposed to LPS.

Study findings and constraints: Memory T cells were less diverse than naive, with memory CD8+ most oligoclonal.

Germline CDR1 reads MGHRA; CDR2 reads YSYEKL. V was clipped by 2 bases and J by 7 bases; unmatched bases: 6. This CDR3 spans 15 amino acids. CFSE-labeled sorted T cells met regulatory or mature dendritic cells for 5 days. Sequencing used immunoSEQ multiplex PCR; TCRdb keeps in-frame clones, though not all of them. The sample yields about 12,000 clones, 74% seen once. On this clone itself: Its antigen remains unidentified.

This sequence joins TRBV4-1 and TRBJ2-1; 9 bases are shared with TRBD2. Sequenced input: naive CD4+ T cells from blood cultured with regulatory dendritic cells. Sample subset: CD45RA+ naive T cells. The sequence derives from a human donor in good health. CDR3 bases: TGCGCCAGCAGCCAATCAGGACTAGCGTTGAATGAGCAGTTCTTC. Translated, it gives CASSQSGLALNEQFF.